This T cell receptor beta chain was profiled in a study of technical replicates of blood from a handful of donors. Unmatched junction bases numbered 10, after V lost 0 bases and J lost 2 bases. There are 18 residues in the CDR3. Per germline, CDR1 MGHRA and CDR2 YSYEKL. Method: immunoSEQ multiplex PCR; TCRdb's copy keeps in-frame clones and lacks some. Among about 60,000 clones listed, around 93% were seen once. The source of this sequence is a human donor in good health. Some clones in this sample may be carry-over from other donors' samples. Source material: PBMCs. V gene TRBV4-1 combines with J gene TRBJ2-3; 8 bases agree with TRBD2. The DNA for the CDR3 is TGCGCCAGCAGCCAAGATATGTTAGGAGCGGGAGCCACAGATACGCAGTATTTT. Encoded protein: CASSQDMLGAGATDTQYF.